What follows is one T cell receptor beta chain and its context. The sample originates from a study of shared T cell receptors in the human thymus. V shed 6 bases and J shed 5 bases, with 10 bases lying between them. Germline lookup yields CDR1 MDHEN and CDR2 SYDVKM. The CDR3 is 13 amino acids. Clones were sequenced by immunoSEQ multiplex PCR, and TCRdb holds only the in-frame ones, with some missing. Of more than 550,000 clones in the sample, around 87% were seen once. The sample also formed part of further work on human thymus T cells. As that report states: Those donating were healthy Finnish infants in corrective surgery for congenital heart defects. The study used thymus tissue resected during corrective heart surgery. Seemingly biased V and J gene usage marked thymic and blood repertoires. Related research reported highly overlapping thymic repertoires among unrelated individuals.

The sequenced sample was thymocytes. This sequence originates from a boy in the first two years of life with a congenital heart defect. V is TRBV28 and J is TRBJ1-4; TRBD1 is a possible D gene (5 bases). The CDR3 DNA sequence: TGTGCCAGCAGCCGCAACAGGAATGAAAAACTGTTTTTT. Its protein is CASSRNRNEKLFF.